This T cell receptor beta chain was obtained from a study of shared clonotypes between healthy human individuals. Study conclusions and caveats: Memory subsets generally showed smaller estimated richness than naive subsets did. Clonotypes shared by all four sorted-subset donors had higher generation probabilities than non-shared clonotypes.

Of note for this clone: Its antigen is unknown.

As originally analysed: ImmunoSEQ junction-only sequences lacked quality scores, so their filtering differed. Sequenced by immunoSEQ multiplex PCR; TCRdb stores in-frame clones only, minus some. V, J and clone size reflect that table, while D and trimming were determined from the DNA. The sample has about 2.2 million clones, about 92% seen once. Naive CD8 cells, CD45RO-negative and positively selected for CCR7, excluded terminally differentiated effector memory CD45RA+ cells. The specimen sequenced was naive CD8+ T cells from PBMCs. This TCR was recovered from a man between 18 and 29 years old in good health. Some clones in this sample may be carry-over from other donors' samples.

The CDR3 is CASSLDDSNTEAFF. Written as DNA, the CDR3 is TGCGCCAGCAGCTTGGACGACAGCAACACTGAAGCTTTCTTT. This chain links TRBV5-1 with TRBJ1-1; weak D call: TRBD1 (5 bases). Between the trimmed V and J ends, which lost 0 bases and 2 bases, there was a span of 8 bases. CDR3 size: 14 residues. The V gene's germline CDR1 is SGHRS and CDR2 YFSETQ. The complete variable domain, with remaining parts taken from reference TRBV5-1 and TRBJ1-1, reads KAGVTQTPRYLIKTRGQQVTLSCSPISGHRSVSWYQQTPGQGLQFLFEYFSETQRNKGNFPGRFSGRQFSNSRSEMNVSTLELGDSALYLCASSLDDSNTEAFFGQGTRLTVV.